Here is one T cell receptor beta chain with its context. Beta-chain TCR CDR3 regions were amplified from RNA transcripts. The library came from an HTBI-primed first-round RT-PCR and a second-round multiplex PCR. In TCRdb, the multiplex PCR reads were re-called with MiXCR into one record per CDR3 protein. The table shows 560,000 or so distinct CDR3 sequences, with about 40% occurring only once. The CDR3 sequence is 14 residues long. The J segment lost 3 bases and the V segment lost 4 bases, leaving 3 bases of the junction unmatched. Germline V gene lookup returns CDR1 MNHEY and CDR2 SVGAGI. This specimen belongs to a study of Graves' ophthalmopathy and Graves' hyperthyroidism.

The rearrangement links TRBV6-5 to TRBJ1-2, with 9 bases matching TRBD1. The receptor was derived from an adult man with Graves' hyperthyroidism. The specimen was peripheral blood or thyroid tissue (not recorded which). CDR3 sequence reads: CASSWTGEDYGYTF. The CDR3, as DNA: TGTGCCAGCAGTTGGACAGGGGAAGACTATGGCTACACCTTC.